These 32 T cell receptor beta chains share one sample of origin, sequenced in a study of early T cells in non-severe SARS-CoV-2 infection. TCRdb passed the 5' RACE reads through MiXCR, listing each CDR3 protein once. Altogether more than 65,000 distinct CDR3 sequences are present, less than 15% being singletons, with the ten largest covering roughly 5.2%. Sequencing input: whole blood. The source of these receptors is an adult who was a healthcare worker with PCR-confirmed SARS-CoV-2 infection or an uninfected control (not recorded which).

This clonotype was observed many times. The genes are TRBV20-1 and TRBJ2-1, with TRBD2 matching over 15 bases. CDR1 and CDR2 (germline): DFQATT, SNEGSKA (reference sequence). The junction had 11 bases not matched to a gene; V was cut back by 6 bases and J by 8 bases. CDR3 length: 16 amino acids. The CDR3 DNA is TGCAGTGCGCGGGGACTAGCGGGAGGCATAGACCATGAGCAGTTCTTC. Translation gives CSARGLAGGIDHEQFF.

Ten or more counts support this clonotype. The CDR3 DNA sequence: TGTGCCAGCAGTTTCCAGCGGGGCGCCCAAGAGACCCAGTACTTC. Protein product: CASSFQRGAQETQYF. The chain links TRBV27 to TRBJ2-5; TRBD2 agrees at 7 bases. Trimming removed 3 bases from V and 1 base from J; junction bases left unmatched: 5. The CDR3 spans 15 residues. Germline V lookup: CDR1 MNHEY, CDR2 SMNVEV (reference sequence).

This clonotype was observed a handful of times. Sequence at one end of the junction differs from germline and may be a read error. The genes are TRBV5-4 and TRBJ2-5; the D is unclear. The CDR3 consists of 13 residues. CDR1 and CDR2 (germline): SGHNT, YYREEE (reference sequence). The CDR3 DNA reads TGTGCCAGCAGCCCCTCCGCCCAACAGACCCAGTACTTC. Translated: CASSPSAQQTQYF. The full variable domain, completed using reference TRBV5-4 and TRBJ2-5, is ETGVTQSPTHLIKTRGQQVTLRCSSQSGHNTVSWYQQALGQGPQFIFQYYREEENGRGNFPPRFSGLQFPNYSSELNVNALELDDSALYLCASSPSAQQTQYFGPGTRLLVL.

This clonotype was seen many times. J is TRBJ2-7 and V is TRBV6-1, with 7 bases matching TRBD2. Trimming at V came to 3 bases and at J to 3 bases, leaving 8 bases not matched to a gene. Germline V gene lookup returns CDR1 MNHNS and CDR2 SASEGT. This CDR3 region has 15 residues. CDR3 in DNA: TGTGCCAGCAGTGAGGGATTGGCGGGAGACTACGAGCAGTACTTC. It translates to CASSEGLAGDYEQYF.

This clonotype was seen ten or more times. The CDR3 nucleotides read TGTGCCAGCTCACCATCCACGTCCACCGGGGAGCTGTTTTTT. Residues: CASSPSTSTGELFF. V is TRBV18 and J is TRBJ2-2; D is unresolved. V lost 2 bases, J lost 4 bases, and 8 bases lay in between. Germline CDR1 and CDR2: KGHSH and LQKENI. The CDR3 is 14 amino acids.

This clonotype has just a few counts. The rearrangement links TRBV6-2 or TRBV6-3 to TRBJ1-2; TRBD1 aligns across 7 bases. CDR1 and CDR2 from the germline V gene are MNHEY and SVGEGT. After removal of 6 bases from V and 4 bases from J, the junction contained 11 bases not matched to a gene. The CDR3 covers 15 residues. The CDR3 DNA reads TGTGCCAGCAGAAAAGTACAGGGGATCGGCTATGGCTACACCTTC. Translated, it gives CASRKVQGIGYGYTF.

Only a few counts were recorded for this clonotype. The genes are TRBV9 and TRBJ1-2; TRBD1 is a possible D gene (5 bases). The CDR3 loop spans 16 amino acids. Germline V lookup: CDR1 SGDLS, CDR2 YYNGEE. The germline V and J ends were trimmed by 1 base and 5 bases, with 18 bases remaining between them. The CDR3 coding sequence is TGTGCCAGCAGCGTAAACCCGACCAGGGCAGGATATGGCTACACCTTC. It is translated as CASSVNPTRAGYGYTF.

The chain recombines TRBV10-3 with TRBJ1-4, with unresolved D. Germline V lookup: CDR1 ENHRY, CDR2 SYGVKD. Trimming took 0 bases from V and 8 from J, leaving 7 bases between them. This CDR3 region has 13 residues. The chain's CDR3 is CAISESTQEKLFF. CDR3 bases: TGTGCCATCAGTGAGTCGACTCAGGAAAAACTGTTTTTT.

The sample holds many counts of this clonotype. The chain links TRBV24-1 to TRBJ2-2; 8 bases match TRBD1. The CDR3 spans 16 residues. V lost 5 bases, J lost 1 base, and 5 bases stayed unmatched. CDR1 KGHDR and CDR2 SFDVKD come from the germline V gene. For the CDR3, the DNA is TGTGCCACCAGTGGATTCGGGACAGGGAACACCGGGGAGCTGTTTTTT. This gives the protein CATSGFGTGNTGELFF.

In this sample, this clonotype turned up many times. The rearrangement uses TRBV13 and TRBJ1-3; 12 nucleotides line up with TRBD1. Germline V gives CDR1 PRHDT, CDR2 FYEKMQ (reference sequence). With V trimmed by 8 bases and J by 3 bases, 23 bases remained unmatched. The CDR3 spans 21 residues. The CDR3 here is CASHRAVGNRDRGPNGNTIYF. The CDR3 coding sequence is TGTGCCAGCCATCGGGCGGTGGGAAACCGGGACAGGGGGCCGAATGGAAACACCATATATTTT.

This chain joins TRBV11-2 and TRBJ1-2; a weak D match, TRBD1 (6 bases). The CDR3 consists of 14 residues. Germline V CDR1 and CDR2: SGHAT, FQNNGV. V lost 4 bases and J lost 1, with 10 bases in between. The CDR3 DNA sequence: TGTGCCAGCAGCTCCCGGACAGTTAACTATGGCTACACCTTC. Translation: CASSSRTVNYGYTF.

V gene TRBV7-3 combines with J gene TRBJ2-5; D call uncertain. The germline V and J ends were trimmed by 0 bases and 5 bases, with 7 bases remaining between them. This CDR3 is built from 13 residues. In germline, CDR1 is SGHTA, CDR2 FQGTGA. In nucleotides, the CDR3 is TGTGCCAGCAGCTTAACCGCGATGGAGACCCAGTACTTC. It specifies CASSLTAMETQYF.

In this sample, this clonotype turned up many times. The CDR3 DNA is TGTGCTAGTGGTTTGGGGACTAGCGGGGCGAACCAAGAGACCCAGTACTTC. Protein product: CASGLGTSGANQETQYF. The chain has TRBV12-5 and TRBJ2-5, with 12 bases matching TRBD2. CDR3 size: 17 residues. Per germline, CDR1 LGHNT and CDR2 FRNRAP. The J segment lost 0 bases and the V segment lost 1 base, leaving 3 bases of the junction unmatched.

This clonotype was observed many times. The gene calls are TRBV10-3 and TRBJ2-7; D possibly corresponds to TRBD2 (5 bases). The germline CDR1 and CDR2 sequences are ENHRY and SYGVKD. V dropped 0 bases and J dropped 9 bases, with 21 bases sitting between them. The CDR3 contains 16 residues. In DNA, the CDR3 is TGTGCCATCAGTGAGTCGATTTTAGGCGGACTGTCGTCGCAGTACTTC. Amino acids: CAISESILGGLSSQYF.

The chain has TRBV6-5 and TRBJ2-7, with 7 bases fitting TRBD2. The length of the CDR3 is 14 residues. Per germline, CDR1 MNHEY and CDR2 SVGAGI. V was pared by 6 bases and J by 2 bases, with 7 bases of the junction left unmatched. CDR3 coding DNA: TGTGCCAGCAGGGGCGCGGGAGTACCCTACGAGCAGTACTTC. It translates to CASRGAGVPYEQYF.

This clonotype was counted at least ten times. The gene calls are TRBV29-1 and TRBJ1-2; 11 bases map to TRBD1. CDR3 length: 15 residues. V trimming: 2 bases; J trimming: 6 bases; junction bases outside the gene matches: 8. Germline-derived CDR1 and CDR2 are SQVTM and ANQGSEA. The CDR3 DNA sequence: TGCAGCGTTGAAAGTTGGGGACAGGGGGTCGATGGCTACACCTTC. Its translation is CSVESWGQGVDGYTF.

At least ten counts were recorded for this clonotype. The chain joins TRBV6-5 to TRBJ1-4; D is unresolved. CDR1 is MNHEY, CDR2 SVGAGI, per germline. The V and J ends lost 2 bases and 8 bases respectively, with 12 bases between them. CDR3 length: 14 amino acids. The CDR3 spells CASSYGSVQEKLFF. Here the CDR3 DNA reads TGTGCCAGCAGTTACGGGTCAGTCCAGGAAAAACTGTTTTTT.

This clonotype was detected a few times. The junction differs from germline at one of its ends, possibly a read error. The rearrangement links TRBV5-1 to TRBJ1-1; D is unresolved. Per the germline V gene, CDR1 is SGHRS and CDR2 is YFSETQ. CDR3 size: 15 residues. The CDR3 reads CASSFLPPPNNEAFF. CDR3 DNA: TGCGCCAGCAGCTTCCTGCCCCCCCCCAACAATGAAGCTTTCTTT.

V usage is TRBV29-1 and J usage is TRBJ2-7; 7 nucleotides match TRBD1. This CDR3 has 11 amino acids. After removal of 5 bases from V and 4 bases from J, the junction contained 2 bases not matched to a gene. Germline loops: CDR1 SQVTM, CDR2 ANQGSEA. For the CDR3, the DNA is TGCAGCGTTCGCAGGGGGTACGAGCAGTACTTC. Amino acids: CSVRRGYEQYF.

This rearrangement joins TRBV6-5 to TRBJ2-3; 9 bases are a match to TRBD2. The germline V gene has CDR1 MNHEY and CDR2 SVGAGI. V was clipped by 5 bases and J by 5 bases; unmatched bases: 14. The CDR3 runs 17 residues. The CDR3 loop reads CASSPLWRGGRVDTQYF. The CDR3, as DNA: TGTGCCAGCAGTCCCCTTTGGCGGGGGGGCCGTGTAGATACGCAGTATTTT.

Ten or more counts support this clonotype. The chain carries TRBV11-2 and TRBJ2-1; TRBD1 matches at 7 bases. The germline V gene has CDR1 SGHAT and CDR2 FQNNGV. This CDR3 has 19 residues. Trimming took 2 bases from V and 6 from J; bases not matched to a gene: 19. CDR3: CASSLTLYTGQEPLNEQFF. The CDR3 bases are TGTGCCAGCAGCTTAACTCTCTATACCGGACAGGAGCCCCTCAATGAGCAGTTCTTC.

The rearrangement joins TRBV18 to TRBJ1-6, with TRBD1 identical over 7 bases. V gave up 3 bases and J gave up 7 bases; unmatched junction bases: 6. This CDR3 is 15 amino acids long. Looked up from germline, CDR1 is KGHSH and CDR2 is LQKENI. As DNA, the CDR3 is TGTGCCAGCTCACCGGAGACAGGGCTGAATTCACCCCTCCACTTT. This codes for CASSPETGLNSPLHF.

V gene TRBV20-1 combines with J gene TRBJ2-7; 11 bases are a match to TRBD2. V shed 5 bases and J 7 bases; nucleotides not matched to a gene: 10. This CDR3 has 14 residues. Germline assignment: CDR1 DFQATT and CDR2 SNEGSKA (reference sequence). The CDR3 sequence is CSALAGGPSGEQYF. CDR3 nucleotide sequence: TGCAGTGCTTTAGCGGGAGGGCCCTCGGGAGAGCAGTACTTC.

This clonotype was seen at least ten times. J is TRBJ2-1 and V is TRBV3-1; D may correspond to TRBD1 or TRBD2 (6 bases each). The CDR3 sequence is 14 residues long. The V gene's germline CDR1 is LGHDT and CDR2 YNNKEL (reference sequence). The CDR3 DNA reads as TGTGTCACCAGCAGGGGAGGAGGGTACAATGAGCAGTTCTTC. Translated: CVTSRGGGYNEQFF.

This clonotype showed up many times. The rearrangement uses TRBV24-1 and TRBJ1-6, with D possibly being TRBD1 (6 bases). This CDR3 region has 16 residues. V was shortened by 6 bases and J by 10 bases, with 21 bases between the two germline ends. Germline CDR1 KGHDR, CDR2 SFDVKD. This CDR3 is CATSLTDSGAPSPLHF. The CDR3 coding sequence is TGTGCCACCAGTCTGACGGATTCGGGGGCTCCCTCACCCCTCCACTTT.

This clonotype showed up many times. The CDR3 here is CASSWDRSTYEQYF. CDR3 coding DNA: TGTGCCAGCAGCTGGGACAGAAGCACCTACGAGCAGTACTTC. The rearrangement joins TRBV5-4 to TRBJ2-7, with 7 bases lining up with TRBD1. CDR1 is SGHNT and CDR2 is YYREEE in the germline V gene (reference sequence). The CDR3 totals 14 residues. V lost 3 bases, J lost 2 bases, and 5 bases stayed unmatched.

The V call is TRBV2, the J call TRBJ2-5; weak D call: TRBD1 (5 bases). Germline V gene sequence: CDR1 SNHLY, CDR2 FYNNEI. Trimming shortened V by 2 bases and J by 4 bases, and 11 bases separated the two germline ends. The CDR3 consists of 14 residues. This CDR3 reads CASSEQRQTETQYF. CDR3 DNA sequence: TGTGCCAGCAGTGAACAGCGACAGACAGAGACCCAGTACTTC.

In this sample, this clonotype turned up many times. The chain uses TRBV2 and TRBJ1-2; D remains unclear. Germline loops: CDR1 SNHLY, CDR2 FYNNEI. The CDR3 runs to 11 residues. The germline V and J ends were trimmed by 8 bases and 8 bases, with 12 bases remaining between them. The CDR3 DNA sequence: TGTGCCAGCGAGGACTGGCTGGGCTACACCTTC. Translated, it gives CASEDWLGYTF.

This clonotype came up a few times. The chain carries TRBV20-1 and TRBJ2-7; D is ambiguous. V lost 6 bases and J 6 bases, leaving 15 bases between the germline ends. The CDR3 is made up of 12 amino acids. Germline V gene lookup returns CDR1 DFQATT and CDR2 SNEGSKA (reference sequence). The CDR3 here is CSAPRASSEQYF. CDR3 nucleotide sequence: TGCAGTGCCCCACGGGCCTCGTCCGAGCAGTACTTC.

This clonotype was seen more than once but under ten times. This chain uses TRBV7-2 with TRBJ1-6, with D possibly matching TRBD1 (6 bases). The CDR3 covers 15 residues. The V and J ends lost 5 bases and 7 bases respectively, with 15 bases between them. Germline V lookup: CDR1 SGHTA, CDR2 FQGNSA. The CDR3 nucleotides are TGTGCCAGCAGCCGTTACAGGGTTACAAATTCACCCCTCCACTTT. This gives the protein CASSRYRVTNSPLHF.

This clonotype showed up many times. The chain is built from TRBV29-1 and TRBJ2-7; a possible D gene is TRBD2 (5 bases). This CDR3 is built from 14 residues. The V end was cut by 1 base, the J end by 6 bases, with 16 bases between. CDR1 is SQVTM and CDR2 is ANQGSEA in the germline V gene. CDR3 DNA sequence: TGCAGCGTTGAAGGAGTCGGGGTGGTGGGCGAGCAGTACTTC. It yields the protein CSVEGVGVVGEQYF.

This clonotype was found many times. J is TRBJ2-5 and V is TRBV4-2; 7 bases agree with TRBD1. Germline values: CDR1 LGHNA, CDR2 YNFKEQ. The CDR3 runs 17 residues. V shed 0 bases and J 1 base; nucleotides not matched to a gene: 8. The CDR3 nucleotides read TGTGCCAGCAGCCAAGATGGCCCGGGACAGCCCCAAGAGACCCAGTACTTC. It encodes CASSQDGPGQPQETQYF.